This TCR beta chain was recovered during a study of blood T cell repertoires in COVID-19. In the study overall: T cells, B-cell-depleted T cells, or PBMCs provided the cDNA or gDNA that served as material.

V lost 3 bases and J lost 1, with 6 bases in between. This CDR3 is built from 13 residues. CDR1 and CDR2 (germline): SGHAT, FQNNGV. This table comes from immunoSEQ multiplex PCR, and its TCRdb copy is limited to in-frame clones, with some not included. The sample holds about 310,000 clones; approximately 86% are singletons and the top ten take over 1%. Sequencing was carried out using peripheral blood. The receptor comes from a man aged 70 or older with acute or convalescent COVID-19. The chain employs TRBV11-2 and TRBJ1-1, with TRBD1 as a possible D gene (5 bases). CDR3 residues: CASSLTENTEAFF. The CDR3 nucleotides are TGTGCCAGCAGCTTGACAGAGAACACTGAAGCTTTCTTT. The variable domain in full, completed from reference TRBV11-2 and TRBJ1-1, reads EAGVAQSPRYKIIEKRQSVAFWCNPISGHATLYWYQQILGQGPKLLIQFQNNGVVDDSQLPKDRFSAERLKGVDSTLKIQPAKLEDSAVYLCASSLTENTEAFFGQGTRLTVV.